These 19 T cell receptor beta chains came from one sample sequenced in a study of CXCR4 blockade with PD-1 therapy in pancreatic cancer. Some clones are missing from TCRdb's copy, which holds only in-frame ones; the method was immunoSEQ multiplex PCR. This sample carries approximately 17,000 clones, 55% to 85% of them seen once, and the ten largest clones take 5% to 6.5%. The sample comprised tumor tissue. The receptors were gathered from a human donor with pancreatic ductal adenocarcinoma.

The chain employs TRBV29-1 and TRBJ1-1; D is unclear. The CDR3 covers 13 residues. Trimming took 4 bases from V and 5 from J, leaving 14 bases between them. Germline V gene lookup returns CDR1 SQVTM and CDR2 ANQGSEA. The CDR3 sequence is CSVGQPGGTEAFF. The CDR3 coding sequence is TGCAGCGTTGGGCAGCCCGGAGGGACTGAAGCTTTCTTT. Variable domain in full (rest from reference TRBV29-1 and TRBJ1-1): SAVISQKPSRDICQRGTSLTIQCQVDSQVTMMFWYRQQPGQSLTLIATANQGSEATYESGFVIDKFPISRPNLTFSTLTVSNMSPEDSSIYLCSVGQPGGTEAFFGQGTRLTVV.

This clone was seen once. The gene calls are TRBV18 and TRBJ2-5; D may be TRBD1 (6 bases). The V end was cut by 0 bases, the J end by 2 bases, with 10 bases between. This CDR3 has 15 amino acids. Looked up from germline, CDR1 is KGHSH and CDR2 is LQKENI. The CDR3 sequence: CASSPPIGGQETQYF. DNA of the CDR3: TGTGCCAGCTCACCACCCATAGGGGGACAAGAGACCCAGTACTTC.

The chain uses TRBV5-1 and TRBJ1-2; 7 positions agree with TRBD1. Trimming cost V 0 bases and J 4 bases; bases outside gene matches: 3. Germline CDR1 reads SGHRS; CDR2 reads YFSETQ. The CDR3 has 14 residues. This CDR3 reads CASSLGGQPYGYTF. In DNA form, the CDR3 reads TGCGCCAGCAGCTTGGGGGGACAGCCCTATGGCTACACCTTC. The full variable domain, completed using reference TRBV5-1 and TRBJ1-2, is KAGVTQTPRYLIKTRGQQVTLSCSPISGHRSVSWYQQTPGQGLQFLFEYFSETQRNKGNFPGRFSGRQFSNSRSEMNVSTLELGDSALYLCASSLGGQPYGYTFGSGTRLTVV.

J is TRBJ2-2 and V is TRBV19, with D maybe TRBD1 (5 bases). This CDR3 spans 16 amino acids. Germline CDR1 reads LNHDA; CDR2 reads SQIVND (reference sequence). The ends were cut back, 4 bases at V and 7 bases at J, with 19 bases in the middle. The CDR3 reads CASSRQGRRKGGELFF. The CDR3 DNA follows: TGTGCCAGTAGTAGGCAGGGTAGAAGGAAAGGCGGGGAGCTGTTTTTT. The full variable domain, with the rest looked up from reference TRBV19 and TRBJ2-2, is DGGITQSPKYLFRKEGQNVTLSCEQNLNHDAMYWYRQDPGQGLRLIYYSQIVNDFQKGDIAEGYSVSREKKESFPLTVTSAQKNPTAFYLCASSRQGRRKGGELFFGEGSRLTVL.

V usage is TRBV5-1 and J usage is TRBJ2-1; no firm D call. CDR3 size: 14 residues. Trimming removed 0 bases at V and 7 bases at J, with 11 bases between. Looked up from germline, CDR1 is SGHRS and CDR2 is YFSETQ. CDR3 loop: CASSLGLEGNEQFF. Written as DNA, the CDR3 is TGCGCCAGCAGCTTGGGGCTAGAAGGGAATGAGCAGTTCTTC. The full variable domain, its missing parts supplied by reference TRBV5-1 and TRBJ2-1, is KAGVTQTPRYLIKTRGQQVTLSCSPISGHRSVSWYQQTPGQGLQFLFEYFSETQRNKGNFPGRFSGRQFSNSRSEMNVSTLELGDSALYLCASSLGLEGNEQFFGPGTRLTVL.

This chain joins TRBV2 and TRBJ2-2; tentative D call: TRBD2 (6 bases). There are 12 residues in the CDR3. The germline V gene has CDR1 SNHLY and CDR2 FYNNEI. CDR3: CATRENTGELFF. CDR3 nucleotide sequence: TGTGCAACGCGGGAGAACACCGGGGAGCTGTTTTTT.

There are a few counts of this clone. This chain connects TRBV4-1 to TRBJ1-1; D remains ambiguous. The CDR3 covers 13 residues. The V end was cut by 6 bases, the J end by 0 bases, with 8 bases between. Germline V gene lookup returns CDR1 MGHRA and CDR2 YSYEKL. CDR3 sequence (DNA): TGCGCCAGCAGTAGGGATGTGAACACTGAAGCTTTCTTT. Translation gives CASSRDVNTEAFF.

This chain uses TRBV18 with TRBJ2-4, with a weak D call TRBD2 (6 bases). Germline values: CDR1 KGHSH, CDR2 LQKENI. The CDR3 has 18 amino acids. Trimming stripped 1 base from V and 3 bases from J, with 19 bases between. This CDR3 reads CASSPRGDGSMGKNIQYF. The CDR3 DNA sequence: TGTGCCAGCTCACCACGGGGCGACGGGAGTATGGGCAAAAACATTCAGTACTTC.

This chain uses TRBV19 with TRBJ2-5; 9 bases map to TRBD1. CDR3 size: 18 residues. The germline CDR1 and CDR2 sequences are LNHDA and SQIVND (reference sequence). V lost 4 bases and J lost 5; bases outside the gene matches: 17. CDR3 sequence: CASSTGGSGQGIGETQYF. The CDR3, as DNA: TGTGCCAGTAGTACCGGCGGGAGTGGACAGGGGATTGGGGAGACCCAGTACTTC.

The rearrangement links TRBV6-8 to TRBJ2-1, with 8 bases that match TRBD2. Unmatched junction bases numbered 12, after V lost 4 bases and J lost 7 bases. This CDR3 spans 16 amino acids. Germline lookup yields CDR1 MNHGY and CDR2 SAAAGT. CDR3 nucleotide sequence: TGTGCCAGCAGTTTATTCGGTAGCGGGAATATTAATGAGCAGTTCTTC. Translating gives CASSLFGSGNINEQFF.

This clone was picked up a small number of times. The chain carries TRBV6-8 and TRBJ2-2; no definite D call. Germline CDR1 reads MNHGY; CDR2 reads SAAAGT. V was pared by 10 bases and J by 1 base, with 7 bases between. CDR3 length: 12 amino acids. The CDR3 loop is CAIIWNTGELFF. DNA for the CDR3: TGTGCCATCATATGGAACACCGGGGAGCTGTTTTTT.

The V and J genes are TRBV19 and TRBJ2-7; 10 nucleotides agree with TRBD1. Germline-derived CDR1 and CDR2 are LNHDA and SQIVND (reference sequence). This CDR3 contains 15 residues. The junction had 8 bases not matched to a gene; V was cut back by 6 bases and J by 3 bases. CDR3 in DNA: TGTGCCAGTAGCCCACCCGGGACAGGGGACTACGAGCAGTACTTC. Its protein is CASSPPGTGDYEQYF. The full variable domain, its missing parts supplied by reference TRBV19 and TRBJ2-7, is DGGITQSPKYLFRKEGQNVTLSCEQNLNHDAMYWYRQDPGQGLRLIYYSQIVNDFQKGDIAEGYSVSREKKESFPLTVTSAQKNPTAFYLCASSPPGTGDYEQYFGPGTRLTVT.

A few counts support this clone. The chain carries TRBV28 and TRBJ2-7, with TRBD1 matching 10 bases. Germline V gene sequence: CDR1 MDHEN, CDR2 SYDVKM. This CDR3 is 13 amino acids long. V lost 7 bases to trimming and J lost 3 bases; unmatched junction nucleotides: 3. The CDR3 protein is CASKGQGHYEQYF. In nucleotides, the CDR3 is TGTGCCAGCAAGGGACAGGGGCACTACGAGCAGTACTTC.

The table lists this clone with a few counts. V usage is TRBV18 and J usage is TRBJ2-2; 10 bases map to TRBD2. V was pared by 2 bases and J by 0 bases, with 12 bases of the junction left unmatched. There are 20 residues in the CDR3. Germline lookup yields CDR1 KGHSH and CDR2 LQKENI. Here the CDR3 reads CASSPTLAGATLSNTGELFF. Here the CDR3 DNA reads TGTGCCAGCTCACCAACCCTAGCGGGAGCGACACTTTCGAACACCGGGGAGCTGTTTTTT.

V is TRBV28 and J is TRBJ2-7; D is unresolved. The V gene lost 6 bases and the J gene lost 0 bases, with 9 bases spanning the gap. The CDR3 spans 13 residues. Per germline, CDR1 MDHEN and CDR2 SYDVKM. The CDR3 DNA reads as TGTGCCAGCAGGCGGCTGAGCTCCTACGAGCAGTACTTC. It is translated as CASRRLSSYEQYF.

This clone is a singleton in its sample. The gene calls are TRBV5-1 and TRBJ2-7, with TRBD1 identical over 9 bases. The CDR3 covers 16 residues. V trimming: 0 bases; J trimming: 2 bases; junction bases outside the gene matches: 6. CDR1 and CDR2 (germline): SGHRS, YFSETQ. CDR3 in DNA: TGCGCCAGCAGCTTGGGGGACAGGGCAGGGACCTACGAGCAGTACTTC. This sequence encodes CASSLGDRAGTYEQYF. The full variable domain, its missing parts supplied by reference TRBV5-1 and TRBJ2-7, is KAGVTQTPRYLIKTRGQQVTLSCSPISGHRSVSWYQQTPGQGLQFLFEYFSETQRNKGNFPGRFSGRQFSNSRSEMNVSTLELGDSALYLCASSLGDRAGTYEQYFGPGTRLTVT.

V and J are TRBV14 and TRBJ1-6; possible D gene TRBD1, 5 bases. V gave up 4 bases and J gave up 9 bases, with 13 bases separating them. Looked up from germline, CDR1 is SGHDN and CDR2 is FVKESK. This CDR3 comprises 14 residues. In nucleotides, the CDR3 is TGTGCCAGCAGCCGCAGTCAGGGTCTTTCACCCCTCCACTTT. Its protein product is CASSRSQGLSPLHF.

This chain links TRBV7-7 with TRBJ2-1; D might be TRBD2 (5 bases). CDR1 and CDR2 (germline): SSHAT, FNYEAQ (reference sequence). CDR3 size: 16 residues. Trimming shortened V by 7 bases and J by 4 bases, and 20 bases separated the two germline ends. The CDR3 here is CASKNRGKRVYNEQFF. The DNA of the CDR3 is TGTGCCAGCAAAAATCGGGGAAAAAGAGTTTACAATGAGCAGTTCTTC. Filled out from reference TRBV7-7 and TRBJ2-1, the complete variable domain reads GAGVSQSPRYKVTKRGQDVTLRCDPISSHATLYWYQQALGQGPEFLTYFNYEAQPDKSGLPSDRFSAERPEGSISTLTIQRTEQRDSAMYRCASKNRGKRVYNEQFFGPGTRLTVL.

The chain employs TRBV15 and TRBJ2-5; D is perhaps TRBD1 or TRBD2 (6 bases each). CDR3 length: 15 residues. Germline values: CDR1 LNHNV, CDR2 YYDKDF (reference sequence). The V end lost 5 bases, the J end lost 2 bases, and 15 bases lay between the germline ends. The CDR3 sequence is CATSLGGQGQETQYF. CDR3 in DNA: TGTGCCACCAGCCTAGGGGGGCAGGGGCAAGAGACCCAGTACTTC.